This T cell receptor (beta chain) came from a study of human T cells and chemical hapten exposure. Study-level information: Chiefly women, the patients showed alopecia areata, totalis or universalis. TCR yields per sample varied, mainly owing to small pooled library volume differences.

In the source study's methods: Sample TCR totals centred on a median of roughly 96,000, ranging about 20,000 to 750,000. TCRdb itself ran the RACE reads through MiXCR, one entry per CDR3 protein. The V and J calls here are based on TCRdb, not the publication. The data contain fewer than 100,000 distinct CDR3 sequences, over 10% of them singletons. Regarding time point: patch test 1, 2 weeks after DPC sensitization. The treatment is: therapeutic diphenylcyclopropenone sensitization with weekly scalp DPC. This receptor was obtained from a middle-aged woman with alopecia areata. Some clones in this sample may be carry-over from other donors' samples. The specimen comprised whole blood, sampled in connection with sensitization to the hapten diphenylcyclopropenone (DPC).

Here the CDR3 reads CASSETGGPLSYNEQFF. The DNA for the CDR3 is TGTGCCAGCAGTGAGACGGGAGGGCCACTCTCCTACAATGAGCAGTTCTTC. The chain joins TRBV2 to TRBJ2-1; the match to TRBD2 covers 8 bases. V was pared by 3 bases and J by 0 bases, with 7 bases of the junction left unmatched. CDR3 length equals 17 residues. The germline V gene has CDR1 SNHLY and CDR2 FYNNEI.